This entry lists 6 T cell receptor beta chains sequenced from one sample in a study of long-term antiretroviral therapy in people with HIV. Survey level was the resolution at which the v3.0 immunoSEQ assay ran. Repertoires were generated with immunoSEQ multiplex PCR, while TCRdb's copy carries only in-frame clones and drops some. The top ten hold about 2.2% of the sample, which has 25,000 to 40,000 clones, around 96% seen once. The sequencing used unsorted PBMCs, collected 6.5 to 6.6 years after starting antiretroviral therapy. These receptors were obtained from a man aged 30 to 39 with HIV.

This clone was detected only once. The chain uses TRBV29-1 and TRBJ2-3; perhaps TRBD2 as D (6 bases). The CDR3 has 13 amino acids. Germline values: CDR1 SQVTM, CDR2 ANQGSEA. V was trimmed by 3 bases and J by 6 bases, leaving 13 bases between them. CDR3: CSVEYGAGDTQYF. In DNA form, the CDR3 reads TGCAGCGTTGAGTACGGGGCGGGGGATACGCAGTATTTT.

This clone was found once. The CDR3 DNA reads as TGTGCCAGCCTTAGCGGGACTAAAACGAACACCGGGGAGCTGTTTTTT. The encoded protein is CASLSGTKTNTGELFF. The chain couples TRBV30 to TRBJ2-2, with 8 bases fitting TRBD2. J lost 0 bases, V lost 8 bases, and 11 bases had no gene match. CDR1 and CDR2 (germline): GTSNPN, SVGIG (reference sequence). The CDR3 contains 16 residues.

The V and J genes are TRBV18 and TRBJ2-7, with unresolved D. CDR3 length: 13 residues. Trimming took off 2 bases at V and 4 bases at J, with 9 bases between the two ends. From germline, CDR1 is KGHSH and CDR2 LQKENI. The chain's CDR3 is CASSPGMMYEQYF. The CDR3, as DNA: TGTGCCAGCTCACCAGGGATGATGTACGAGCAGTACTTC.

This chain uses TRBV2 with TRBJ2-7; TRBD2 aligns across 7 bases. This CDR3 has 14 amino acids. V lost 6 bases, J lost 4 bases, and 9 bases stayed unmatched. Looked up from germline, CDR1 is SNHLY and CDR2 is FYNNEI. CDR3 protein: CASSPGERDYEQYF. The CDR3 DNA is TGTGCCAGCAGCCCCGGGGAGCGGGATTACGAGCAGTACTTC.

J is TRBJ1-1 and V is TRBV15; 7 positions agree with TRBD1. This CDR3 region has 13 residues. Germline V lookup: CDR1 LNHNV, CDR2 YYDKDF (reference sequence). Losses at the gene ends were 1 base for V and 7 bases for J; bases not matched to a gene: 3. This CDR3 reads CATSRVRDSEAFF. CDR3 coding DNA: TGTGCCACCAGCAGAGTCCGGGACAGTGAAGCTTTCTTT.

This clone was picked up a small number of times. The V gene is TRBV7-2, the J gene TRBJ2-4; perhaps D is TRBD1 or TRBD2 (5 bases each). The CDR3 consists of 13 residues. Germline V gives CDR1 SGHTA, CDR2 FQGNSA. V lost 2 bases and J lost 5, with 7 bases in between. The CDR3 is CASSLRGENIQYF. The CDR3 nucleotides read TGTGCCAGCAGCTTAAGGGGAGAAAACATTCAGTACTTC.